This TCR beta chain was profiled in a study of blood T cell repertoires in COVID-19. Study as a whole: PBMCs, B-cell-depleted T cells, or T cells provided the cDNA or gDNA that made up the material.

Germline V gene data show CDR1 as LNHDA and CDR2 as SQIVND (reference sequence). V gave up 6 bases and J gave up 10 bases; unmatched junction bases: 12. This CDR3 comprises 15 residues. Assay: immunoSEQ multiplex PCR; the TCRdb copy retains only in-frame clones and omits some. Among under 200,000 clones listed, under 95% were seen once. Sequencing used peripheral blood. This TCR was recovered from a man between 18 and 29 years old with acute or convalescent COVID-19. The chain has TRBV19 and TRBJ2-1, with 10 bases that match TRBD1. The DNA of the CDR3 is TGTGCCAGTAGCCCTGGTCGGGACAGGGGAACCGAGCAGTTCTTC. Its translation: CASSPGRDRGTEQFF.